These T cell receptor beta chains were read from a single sample in a study of shared clonotypes between healthy human individuals. Sequenced by immunoSEQ multiplex PCR; TCRdb stores in-frame clones only, minus some. Of some 2,400,000 clones listed, almost 96% are singletons. Sequencing used naive CD4+ T cells sorted from blood. These receptors were taken from a man in his late teens or twenties in good health. Each CDR3 is given with its conserved first and last residue.

V gene	J gene	CDR3 protein
TRBV5-1	TRBJ2-3	CASSWDLGTDTQYF
TRBV14	TRBJ1-6	CASSQLAPVSPLHF
TRBV6-5	TRBJ2-3	CASSYTADTQYF
TRBV4-1	TRBJ2-1	CASSQDPQLSFYNEQFF
TRBV5-1	TRBJ1-3	CASSMGQPNSGNTIYF
TRBV25-1	TRBJ2-7	CASSESPLGEQYF
TRBV27	TRBJ2-5	CASSLKGTGETQYF
TRBV5-6	TRBJ2-3	CASSLDTKFPDTQYF
TRBV30	TRBJ1-1	CASTRAHHQEAFF
TRBV11-1	TRBJ2-1	CASSPKGAGGYNEQFF
TRBV4-1	TRBJ2-1	CASSQDGLGLNEQFF
TRBV5-1	TRBJ2-2	CASSPGQATITGELFF
TRBV10-3	TRBJ1-2	CAISESAQGYGYTF
TRBV21-1	TRBJ1-5	CASPDNQPQHF
TRBV6-1	TRBJ1-4	CASSVTQGVGEKLFF
TRBV9	TRBJ1-3	CASSPWDTNSGNTIYF
TRBV28	TRBJ2-5	CASSRGTVTQETQYF
TRBV2	TRBJ1-5	CASSDEGGANQPQHF
TRBV30	TRBJ2-3	CAWRGSGGADTQYF
TRBV30	TRBJ1-5	CAWGGGRGQPQHF
TRBV5-1	TRBJ2-5	CASSLSIAGGQETQYF
TRBV18	TRBJ1-2	CASSPPDLRAYYGYTF
TRBV2	TRBJ2-7	CASSEEVNSYEQYF
TRBV28	TRBJ1-1	CASSLTTGYKGDTEAFF
TRBV5-6	TRBJ2-3	CASSFLDTQYF
TRBV6-4	TRBJ1-4	CASSDTLNGDRERSGEKLFF
TRBV10-3	TRBJ2-6	CAISRAGANVLTF
TRBV28	TRBJ2-7	CASGSGTPYEQYF
TRBV7-8	TRBJ1-2	CASSPQQGRSNYGYTF
TRBV5-1	TRBJ2-3	CASSAQAGVQSDTQYF
TRBV11-2	TRBJ2-7	CASSTGTVEQYF
TRBV5-1	TRBJ2-7	CASSLQGSSYEQYF
TRBV6-5	TRBJ2-7	CASSPGGGGLEQYF
TRBV23-1	TRBJ1-6	CASRTGTGSSYNSPLHF
TRBV30	TRBJ1-1	CAWSGTVRAFF
TRBV10-1	TRBJ2-1	CASSESTKGSYNEQFF
TRBV7-9	TRBJ1-2	CASSQAVGGDYGYTF
TRBV7-7	TRBJ1-2	CASSLVLLNYGYTF
TRBV5-6	TRBJ1-1	CASSLRQDSWAFF
TRBV13	TRBJ2-3	CASSSRAPGLAGTDTQYF
TRBV7-2	TRBJ1-5	CASSTGGRDNQPQHF
TRBV27	TRBJ2-2	CASRTLAGGTGELFF
TRBV5-1	TRBJ1-1	CASSLEGHGNTEAFF
TRBV2	TRBJ2-7	CASSQTIAGGPPYEQYF
TRBV5-3	TRBJ1-5	CARRTEDRGIRQPQHF
TRBV9	TRBJ1-3	CASSALGTHHPLAGNTIYF
TRBV9	TRBJ1-2	CASSVEGLFYGYTF
TRBV7-2	TRBJ1-3	CASSLMGPNTIYF
TRBV9	TRBJ2-5	CASSARPGNQETQYF
TRBV6-1	TRBJ2-7	CASSGGGNYEQYF
TRBV5-6	TRBJ1-2	CASSFSGYYGYTF
TRBV1	TRBJ2-3	CTSSQDRRGKGEPWADTQYF